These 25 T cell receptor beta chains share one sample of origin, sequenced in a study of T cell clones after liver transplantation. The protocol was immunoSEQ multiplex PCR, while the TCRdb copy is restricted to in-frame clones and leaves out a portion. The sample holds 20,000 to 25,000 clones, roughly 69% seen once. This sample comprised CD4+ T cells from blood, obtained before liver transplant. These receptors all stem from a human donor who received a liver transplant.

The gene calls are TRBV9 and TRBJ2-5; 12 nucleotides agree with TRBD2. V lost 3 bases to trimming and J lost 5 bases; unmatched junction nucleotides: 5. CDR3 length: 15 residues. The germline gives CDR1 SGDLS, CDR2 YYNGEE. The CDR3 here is CASSATSGRGETQYF. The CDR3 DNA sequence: TGTGCCAGCAGCGCGACTAGCGGGAGAGGCGAGACCCAGTACTTC.

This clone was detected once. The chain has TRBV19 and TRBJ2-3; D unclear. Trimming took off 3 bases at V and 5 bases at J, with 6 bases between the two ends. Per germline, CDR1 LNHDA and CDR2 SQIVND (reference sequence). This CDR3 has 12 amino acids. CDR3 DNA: TGTGCCAGTAGTATTTCAGGAGATACGCAGTATTTT. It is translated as CASSISGDTQYF.

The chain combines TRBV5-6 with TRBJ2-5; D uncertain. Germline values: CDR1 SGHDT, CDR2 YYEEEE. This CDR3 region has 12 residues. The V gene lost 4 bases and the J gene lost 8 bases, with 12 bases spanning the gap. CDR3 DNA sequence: TGTGCCAGCAGCCTGACCGGGTCCACCCAGTACTTC. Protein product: CASSLTGSTQYF.

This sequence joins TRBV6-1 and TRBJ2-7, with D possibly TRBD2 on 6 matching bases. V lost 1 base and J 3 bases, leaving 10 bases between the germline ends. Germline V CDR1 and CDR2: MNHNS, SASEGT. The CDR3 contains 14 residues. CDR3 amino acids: CASSEGPSVYEQYV. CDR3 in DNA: TGTGCCAGCAGTGAAGGTCCTAGCGTCTACGAGCAGTACGTC.

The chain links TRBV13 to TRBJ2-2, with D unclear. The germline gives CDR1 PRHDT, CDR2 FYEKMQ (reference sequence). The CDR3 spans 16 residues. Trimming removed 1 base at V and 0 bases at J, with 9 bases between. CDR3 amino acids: CASSLDRVSNTGELFF. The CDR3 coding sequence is TGTGCCAGCAGCTTAGACCGGGTATCGAACACCGGGGAGCTGTTTTTT.

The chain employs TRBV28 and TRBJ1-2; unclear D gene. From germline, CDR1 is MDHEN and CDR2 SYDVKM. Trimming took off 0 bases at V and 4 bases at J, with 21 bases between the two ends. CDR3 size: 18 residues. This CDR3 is CASSLWSYGVGRAYGYTF. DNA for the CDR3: TGTGCCAGCAGTTTATGGAGCTACGGGGTTGGTCGTGCCTATGGCTACACCTTC.

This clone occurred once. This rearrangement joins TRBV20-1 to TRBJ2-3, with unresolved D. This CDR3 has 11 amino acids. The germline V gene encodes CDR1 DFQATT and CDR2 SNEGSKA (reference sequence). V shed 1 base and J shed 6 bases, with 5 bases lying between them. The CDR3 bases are TGCAGTGCTAGAGTGGCGGATACGCAGTATTTT. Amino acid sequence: CSARVADTQYF.

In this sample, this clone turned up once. CDR3 nucleotide sequence: TGTGCCACCAGCAGAGATGGGGATGGGACGGCGGCCAAAAACATTCAGTACTTC. This encodes CATSRDGDGTAAKNIQYF. V gene TRBV15 combines with J gene TRBJ2-4; D may match TRBD1 or TRBD2 (5 bases each). The CDR3 spans 18 residues. Germline V gene data show CDR1 as LNHNV and CDR2 as YYDKDF (reference sequence). The V gene lost 0 bases and the J gene lost 1 base, with 16 bases spanning the gap.

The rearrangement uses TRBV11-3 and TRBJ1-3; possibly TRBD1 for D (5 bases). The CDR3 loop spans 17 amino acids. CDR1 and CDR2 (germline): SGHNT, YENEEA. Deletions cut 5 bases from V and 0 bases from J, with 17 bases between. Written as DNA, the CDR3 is TGTGCCAGCAGCCCGGGGTGGGGCGGCCTCTCTGGAAACACCATATATTTT. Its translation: CASSPGWGGLSGNTIYF.

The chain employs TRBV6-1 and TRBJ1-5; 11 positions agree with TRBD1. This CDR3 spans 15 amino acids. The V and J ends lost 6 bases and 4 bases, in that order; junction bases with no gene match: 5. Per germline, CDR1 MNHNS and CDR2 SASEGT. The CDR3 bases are TGTGCCAGCAGCATCCGGGACAGGGGGAATCAGCCCCAGCATTTT. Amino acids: CASSIRDRGNQPQHF.

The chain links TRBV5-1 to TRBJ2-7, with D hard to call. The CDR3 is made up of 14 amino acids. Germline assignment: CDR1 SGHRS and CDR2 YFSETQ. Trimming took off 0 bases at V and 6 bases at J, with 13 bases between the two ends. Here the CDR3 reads CASSLDSSRPEQYF. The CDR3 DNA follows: TGCGCCAGCAGCTTGGACAGCTCACGGCCCGAGCAGTACTTC.

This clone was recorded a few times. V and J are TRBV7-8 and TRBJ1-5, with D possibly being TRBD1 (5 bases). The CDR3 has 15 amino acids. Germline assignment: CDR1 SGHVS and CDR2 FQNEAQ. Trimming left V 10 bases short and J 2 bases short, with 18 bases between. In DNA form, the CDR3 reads TGTGCCACCTCAGAAGGGGAGGTGGGCAATCAGCCCCAGCATTTT. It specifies CATSEGEVGNQPQHF.

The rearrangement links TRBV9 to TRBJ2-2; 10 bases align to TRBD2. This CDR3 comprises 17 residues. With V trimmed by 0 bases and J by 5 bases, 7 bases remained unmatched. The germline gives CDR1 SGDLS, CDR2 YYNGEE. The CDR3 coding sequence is TGTGCCAGCAGCGTAGTCTCGGCTAGCGGGAGTACCGGGGAGCTGTTTTTT. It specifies CASSVVSASGSTGELFF.

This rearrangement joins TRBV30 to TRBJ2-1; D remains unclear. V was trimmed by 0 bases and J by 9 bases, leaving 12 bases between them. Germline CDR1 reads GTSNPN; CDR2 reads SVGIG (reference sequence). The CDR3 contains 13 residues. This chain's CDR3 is CAWSVRTVGEQFF. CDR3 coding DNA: TGTGCCTGGAGTGTCAGAACAGTTGGTGAGCAGTTCTTC.

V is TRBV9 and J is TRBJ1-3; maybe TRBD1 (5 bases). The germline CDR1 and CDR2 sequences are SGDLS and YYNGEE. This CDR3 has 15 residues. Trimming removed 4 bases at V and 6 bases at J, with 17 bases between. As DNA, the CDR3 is TGTGCCAGCAGCCCCCGGGGGAGTCTGGAAAACACCATATATTTT. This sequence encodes CASSPRGSLENTIYF.

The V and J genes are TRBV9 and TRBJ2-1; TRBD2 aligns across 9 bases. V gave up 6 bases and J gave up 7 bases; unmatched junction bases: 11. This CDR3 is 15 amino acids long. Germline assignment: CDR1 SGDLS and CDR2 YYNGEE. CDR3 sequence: CASTSGGRAENEQFF. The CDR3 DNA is TGTGCCAGCACCTCTGGCGGGAGGGCCGAGAATGAGCAGTTCTTC.

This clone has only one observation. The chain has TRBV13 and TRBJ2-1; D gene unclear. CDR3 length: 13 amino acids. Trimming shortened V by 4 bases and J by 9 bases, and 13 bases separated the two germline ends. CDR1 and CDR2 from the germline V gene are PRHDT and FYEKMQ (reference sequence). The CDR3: CASSSPRLGEQFF. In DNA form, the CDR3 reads TGTGCCAGCAGCTCCCCCCGACTCGGTGAGCAGTTCTTC.

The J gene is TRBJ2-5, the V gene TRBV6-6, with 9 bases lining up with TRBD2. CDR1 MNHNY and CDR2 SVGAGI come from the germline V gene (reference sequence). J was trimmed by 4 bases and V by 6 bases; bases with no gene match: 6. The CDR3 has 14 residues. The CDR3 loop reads CASSHLAGRETQYF. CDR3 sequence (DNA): TGTGCCAGCAGCCATCTAGCGGGGCGAGAGACCCAGTACTTC.

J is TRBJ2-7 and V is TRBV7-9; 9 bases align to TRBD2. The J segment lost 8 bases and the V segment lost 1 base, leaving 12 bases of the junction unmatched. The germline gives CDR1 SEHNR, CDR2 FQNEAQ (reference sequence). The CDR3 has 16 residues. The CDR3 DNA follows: TGTGCCAGCAGCTTAGTGACTAGCGGTTCACTTGTGCAGCAGTACGTC. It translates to CASSLVTSGSLVQQYV.

The CDR3 reads CASSQIVEAFF. CDR3 sequence (DNA): TGTGCCAGCAGCCAGATCGTTGAAGCTTTCTTT. The gene calls are TRBV14 and TRBJ1-1; the D is unclear. The CDR3 covers 11 residues. The germline V and J ends were trimmed by 3 bases and 7 bases, with 6 bases remaining between them. CDR1 is SGHDN and CDR2 is FVKESK in the germline V gene.

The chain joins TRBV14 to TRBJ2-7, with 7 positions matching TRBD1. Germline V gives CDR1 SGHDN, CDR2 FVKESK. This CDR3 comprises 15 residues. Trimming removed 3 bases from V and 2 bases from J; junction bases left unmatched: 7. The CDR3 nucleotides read TGTGCCAGCAGCCAGGGAACCGGGACAGCCTACGAGCAGTACTTC. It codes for CASSQGTGTAYEQYF.

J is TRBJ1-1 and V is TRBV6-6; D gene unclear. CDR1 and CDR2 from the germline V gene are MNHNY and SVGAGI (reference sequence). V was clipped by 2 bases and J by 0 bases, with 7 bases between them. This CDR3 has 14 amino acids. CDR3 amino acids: CASSYPGMNTEAFF. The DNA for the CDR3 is TGTGCCAGCAGTTACCCAGGAATGAACACTGAAGCTTTCTTT.

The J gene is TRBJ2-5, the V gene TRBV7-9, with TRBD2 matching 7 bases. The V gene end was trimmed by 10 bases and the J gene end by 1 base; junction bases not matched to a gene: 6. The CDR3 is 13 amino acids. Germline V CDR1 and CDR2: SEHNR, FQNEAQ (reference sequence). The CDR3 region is CATAGGVQETQYF. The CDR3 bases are TGTGCCACAGCTGGGGGGGTCCAAGAGACCCAGTACTTC.

The CDR3 sequence is CASSETTEVGETQYF. Here the CDR3 DNA reads TGCGCCAGCAGCGAAACGACCGAGGTGGGGGAGACCCAGTACTTC. This chain connects TRBV5-1 to TRBJ2-5; unclear D gene. Germline assignment: CDR1 SGHRS and CDR2 YFSETQ. Between the trimmed V and J ends, which lost 4 bases and 5 bases, there was a span of 18 bases. The CDR3 is 15 amino acids.

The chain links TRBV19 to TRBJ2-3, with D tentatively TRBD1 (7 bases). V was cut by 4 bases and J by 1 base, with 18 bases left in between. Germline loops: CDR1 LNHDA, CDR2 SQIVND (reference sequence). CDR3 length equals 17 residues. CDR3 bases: TGTGCCAGTAGTAACCCACAGGGGAGGAGTGGCACAGATACGCAGTATTTT. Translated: CASSNPQGRSGTDTQYF.